The 21 T cell receptor beta chains below all came from one sample that was sequenced in a study of T cells in Graves' hyperthyroidism and ophthalmopathy. The TCR beta CDR3 regions underwent amplification using RNA transcripts as the source. During a first-round RT-PCR of the TCR CDR3, the HTBI primer set was used. TCRdb used MiXCR to reprocess the multiplex PCR reads, holding one entry per CDR3 protein. The table records 93,000 or so distinct CDR3 sequences, roughly 50% of them present only once. Sequencing was performed on blood. The receptors shown here come from a man between 40 and 49 years old with Graves' hyperthyroidism.

This clonotype has at least ten counts. The rearrangement uses TRBV29-1 and TRBJ1-1, with 11 bases matching TRBD1. The CDR3 spans 15 residues. V lost 4 bases, J lost 2 bases, and 6 bases stayed unmatched. CDR1 SQVTM and CDR2 ANQGSEA come from the germline V gene. The CDR3 protein is CSVAGTGGINTEAFF. The DNA of the CDR3 is TGCAGCGTTGCGGGGACAGGGGGGATAAACACTGAAGCTTTCTTT. Looking up the rest from reference TRBV29-1 and TRBJ1-1 gives the full variable domain: SAVISQKPSRDICQRGTSLTIQCQVDSQVTMMFWYRQQPGQSLTLIATANQGSEATYESGFVIDKFPISRPNLTFSTLTVSNMSPEDSSIYLCSVAGTGGINTEAFFGQGTRLTVV.

This clonotype was found once. The chain has TRBV2 and TRBJ2-7; weak D call: TRBD2 (6 bases). Trimming removed 4 bases from V and 4 bases from J, with 14 bases in between. This CDR3 has 14 amino acids. The germline CDR1 and CDR2 sequences are SNHLY and FYNNEI. This chain's CDR3 is CASSAEGGGYEQYF. In DNA, the CDR3 is TGTGCCAGCAGTGCGGAGGGTGGGGGTTACGAGCAGTACTTC.

This clonotype was picked up many times. The chain links TRBV5-8 to TRBJ2-7, with D possibly TRBD1 on 7 matching bases. Germline CDR1 reads SGHTS; CDR2 reads YDEGEE. The CDR3 contains 14 residues. The V and J ends lost 4 bases and 6 bases respectively, with 17 bases between them. CDR3 in DNA: TGTGCCAGCAGCCCCGGTGGAGGGGGCGTCGAGCAGTACTTC. It translates to CASSPGGGGVEQYF.

The table lists this clonotype with many counts. This chain joins TRBV20-1 and TRBJ2-5; 11 nucleotides match TRBD2. V trimming: 4 bases; J trimming: 3 bases; junction bases outside the gene matches: 7. The germline CDR1 and CDR2 sequences are DFQATT and SNEGSKA (reference sequence). The CDR3 has 15 amino acids. The CDR3 here is CSAKGGSGREETQYF. The CDR3 nucleotides read TGCAGTGCTAAAGGGGGTAGCGGGAGGGAAGAGACCCAGTACTTC.

Comment on this clonotype: Since no conserved phenylalanine or tryptophan closes the CDR3, a read error is the likely cause. It is unclear where the CDR3 begins or ends on the DNA, so no DNA is shown, and the CDR3 is as TCRdb lists it. This rearrangement joins TRBV7-2 to TRBJ1-4. The V gene's germline CDR1 is SGHTA and CDR2 FQGNSA. With termini counted, the CDR3 has 12 amino acids. CDR3 sequence reads: CASSLWRAGSSI.

J is TRBJ2-1 and V is TRBV20-1, with D possibly being TRBD1 or TRBD2 (7 bases each). The end of the DNA is better explained by TRBJ2-7, so the J call may be wrong. Looked up from germline, CDR1 is DFQATT and CDR2 is SNEGSKA (reference sequence). The CDR3 contains 18 residues. The CDR3 DNA reads as TGCAGTGCTAAACTCAGGGGGGTTAGCGGGTGGAACTCCTACGAGCAGTACTTC. Its protein product is CSAKLRGVSGWNSYEQYF.

The chain has TRBV6-5 and TRBJ2-6; possibly TRBD1 or TRBD2 for D (6 bases each). This CDR3 is 17 amino acids long. V shed 1 base and J shed 5 bases, with 15 bases lying between them. Per the germline V gene, CDR1 is MNHEY and CDR2 is SVGAGI. The CDR3 is CASSYFGGAGRANVLTF. DNA for the CDR3: TGTGCCAGCAGTTACTTCGGGGGCGCAGGAAGGGCCAACGTCCTGACTTTC.

The J gene is TRBJ2-3, the V gene TRBV9, with 9 bases identical to TRBD2. The CDR3 is made up of 20 amino acids. Unmatched junction bases numbered 23, after V lost 4 bases and J lost 5 bases. Germline V CDR1 and CDR2: SGDLS, YYNGEE. The CDR3 sequence is CASSSPRSRGGGELGDTQYF. DNA for the CDR3: TGTGCCAGCAGCTCACCTCGGTCGCGGGGGGGGGGCGAGTTGGGAGATACGCAGTATTTT.

The chain joins TRBV6-5 to TRBJ1-6, with D hard to call. There are 14 residues in the CDR3. In germline, CDR1 is MNHEY, CDR2 SVGAGI. The germline V and J ends were trimmed by 5 bases and 13 bases, with 18 bases remaining between them. The CDR3 loop reads CASSPITPRTPLHF. CDR3 nucleotide sequence: TGTGCCAGCAGTCCGATTACGCCTAGAACGCCCCTCCACTTT.

This rearrangement joins TRBV24-1 to TRBJ1-1, with TRBD1 matching 8 bases. V trimming: 3 bases; J trimming: 5 bases; junction bases outside the gene matches: 1. Germline CDR1 is KGHDR and CDR2 is SFDVKD. CDR3 length: 13 residues. Here the CDR3 reads CATSDRQGTEAFF. For the CDR3, the DNA is TGTGCCACCAGTGATCGACAGGGGACTGAAGCTTTCTTT.

This clonotype was observed many times. The CDR3 nucleotides read TGCGCCAGCAGCCCCGTGGGAGCGCTGGGTAAAGAAAAACTGTTTTTT. This gives the protein CASSPVGALGKEKLFF. The chain recombines TRBV5-1 with TRBJ1-4; D call uncertain. The CDR3 has 16 residues. CDR1 is SGHRS and CDR2 is YFSETQ in the germline V gene. The V end lost 4 bases, the J end lost 8 bases, and 21 bases lay between the germline ends.

The chain is built from TRBV11-2 and TRBJ1-2, with 7 positions matching TRBD1. The V and J ends lost 4 bases and 8 bases, in that order; junction bases with no gene match: 10. Germline-derived CDR1 and CDR2 are SGHAT and FQNNGV. The CDR3 totals 14 residues. DNA of the CDR3: TGTGCCAGCAGCTCCGCGGACAAGGGGGCCGGCTACACCTTC. Translating it yields CASSSADKGAGYTF.

The gene calls are TRBV20-1 and TRBJ2-7; D is tentatively TRBD1 or TRBD2 (6 bases each). Germline V gene sequence: CDR1 DFQATT, CDR2 SNEGSKA (reference sequence). The CDR3 is made up of 11 amino acids. With 8 bases removed from V and 3 bases from J, the gap between germline ends came to 11 bases. The CDR3 loop reads CSPRGDYEQYV. CDR3 bases: TGCAGTCCGAGGGGGGACTACGAGCAGTACGTC.

This clonotype has a count of ten or more. The chain is built from TRBV20-1 and TRBJ2-6, with unresolved D. CDR1 and CDR2 from the germline V gene are DFQATT and SNEGSKA (reference sequence). Trimming cost V 1 base and J 1 base, with 5 bases left between them. The length of the CDR3 is 14 residues. Here the CDR3 DNA reads TGCAGTGCTAGAGTCGAGTCTGGGGCCAACGTCCTGACTTTC. Translation gives CSARVESGANVLTF.

CDR3 amino acids: CASSSRDQETQYF. As DNA, the CDR3 is TGTGCCAGCAGCTCCAGGGACCAAGAGACCCAGTACTTC. V is TRBV7-6 and J is TRBJ2-5, with D perhaps TRBD1 (5 bases). The CDR3 spans 13 residues. The V gene's germline CDR1 is SGHVS and CDR2 FNYEAQ. Trimming stripped 4 bases from V and 0 bases from J, with 6 bases between.

This clonotype was detected many times. The chain is built from TRBV20-1 and TRBJ2-3, with D possibly matching TRBD2 (7 bases). Germline V gene data show CDR1 as DFQATT and CDR2 as SNEGSKA (reference sequence). V was clipped by 2 bases and J by 6 bases, with 15 bases between them. The CDR3 sequence is 14 residues long. This CDR3 reads CSARRGGAGDTQYF. Written as DNA, the CDR3 is TGCAGTGCTAGAAGGGGGGGCGCGGGGGATACGCAGTATTTT.

The rearrangement uses TRBV10-2 and TRBJ2-7, with a possible D match to TRBD2 (5 bases). The CDR3 totals 15 residues. V was clipped by 7 bases and J by 0 bases, with 16 bases between them. Germline lookup yields CDR1 WSHSY and CDR2 SAAADI. CDR3 protein: CASTVGGRSSYEQYF. Written as DNA, the CDR3 is TGCGCCAGCACCGTTGGAGGACGGTCCTCCTACGAGCAGTACTTC.

J is TRBJ2-1 and V is TRBV28; D tentatively fits TRBD1 or TRBD2 (6 bases each). CDR3 length: 16 amino acids. CDR1 and CDR2 from the germline V gene are MDHEN and SYDVKM. V shed 1 base and J shed 1 base, with 11 bases lying between them. The DNA for the CDR3 is TGTGCCAGCAGTTTATTAACAGGGAGGTCCTACAATGAGCAGTTCTTC. It translates to CASSLLTGRSYNEQFF. Based on the CDR3 plus reference TRBV28 and TRBJ2-1, the full variable domain is DVKVTQSSRYLVKRTGEKVFLECVQDMDHENMFWYRQDPGLGLRLIYFSYDVKMKEKGDIPEGYSVSREKKERFSLILESASTNQTSMYLCASSLLTGRSYNEQFFGPGTRLTVL.

Points on this clonotype: Relative to the germline gene, one junction end is altered; a read error may explain this. V usage is TRBV7-2 and J usage is TRBJ2-7, with 7 bases fitting TRBD2. The CDR3 is 15 amino acids. Per the germline V gene, CDR1 is SGHTA and CDR2 is FQGNSA. CDR3 sequence (DNA): TGTGCCGGCAGCAGACTTGCGGGAGAGGGGTACAAGCAGTACTTC. Translation: CAGSRLAGEGYKQYF. Combining the CDR3 with reference TRBV7-2 and TRBJ2-7 gives the whole variable domain GAGVSQSPSNKVTEKGKDVELRCDPISGHTALYWYRQSLGQGLEFLIYFQGNSAPDKSGLPSDRFSAERTGGSVSTLTIQRTQQEDSAVYLCAGSRLAGEGYKQYFGPGTRLTVT.

The rearrangement links TRBV7-2 to TRBJ2-3, with D unresolved. The CDR3 runs to 14 residues. V was cut by 4 bases and J by 0 bases, with 8 bases left in between. Germline CDR1 SGHTA, CDR2 FQGNSA. DNA of the CDR3: TGTGCCAGCAGCTCAGATGGAAGCACAGATACGCAGTATTTT. This encodes CASSSDGSTDTQYF.

This clonotype occurred many times. This sequence joins TRBV5-1 and TRBJ2-3; 7 bases agree with TRBD2. The CDR3 loop spans 16 amino acids. The germline CDR1 and CDR2 sequences are SGHRS and YFSETQ. V lost 4 bases and J lost 1; bases outside the gene matches: 9. For the CDR3, the DNA is TGCGCCAGCAGCCTGGGACTAAAAGCTGGCACAGATACGCAGTATTTT. It encodes CASSLGLKAGTDTQYF.